This T cell receptor beta chain was identified in a study of beta chain features in type 1 diabetes (dated by TCRdb to the late 2010s). Concerning the study at large: Mean age, gender distribution, total cell number and subset yield did not differ between patients and healthy donors. A total of under 120,000,000 sorted cells were examined across all samples, and RNA yield correlated strongly with the number of cells per subset. Naive and central memory subsets were obtained from all 30 or so donors, but regulatory and stem cell-like memory subsets were isolated from only 8 patients and roughly 8 healthy donors. The study compared the TCRB repertoires of sorted circulating CD4+ T cell subsets in recently diagnosed type 1 diabetes patients with those in matched healthy donors.

Study-level results and caveats: Patients with type 1 diabetes made fewer insertions and deleted more nucleotides at VDJ recombination sites, implying thymic rearrangement abnormalities. A moderate but significant shortening of TCRB CDR3 length was observed in type 1 diabetes patients in all four CD4+ subsets. Because cDNA was sequenced instead of genomic DNA, highly expressing activated cells could be over-represented, though the groups showed no difference in activation or CD3 levels. PCR may preferentially amplify shorter templates, but because patient and control samples were amplified and corrected together, any resulting skew would affect both groups equally. Only small numbers of individuals were included in the HLA sub-analyses, which left unresolved whether HLA type had any influence on TCRB rearrangement. Naive, central memory and regulatory TCRB repertoires appeared to be more alike among patients than among healthy donors.

The entire isolated RNA was reverse transcribed using the High Capacity cDNA Reverse Transcription Kit, and thus expressed TCRB transcripts were sequenced. Naive, central memory and regulatory T cell samples underwent deep immunoSEQ sequencing, averaging about 3.3 million total reads per sample. After sorted cells were lysed in RLT buffer, RNA was extracted with DNase-treated RNeasy Micro or Mini kits, with the choice depending on cell number. Each cell subset was processed on its own to prevent cross-contamination, while patient and healthy donor samples were processed together. The immunoSEQ multiplex PCR was used to amplify TCRB sequences from cDNA, yielding 87-bp fragments that span the CDR3 region. Sequencing of the amplicons was performed on the Illumina HiSeq platform. The authors' analysis ran thus. Synthetic template baselines were used to correct PCR bias computationally, reads within Hamming distance 2 were collapsed, and singletons that could not be merged were discarded. Reads were aligned against IMGT to assign V, D and J genes, CDR3 length and insertions or deletions at six rearrangement sites. Clonotype counts were normalized to sorted cell number within each subset before computing true diversity and Gini coefficients with the tcR R package. The overlap coefficient, calculated on TCRB nucleotide sequences, was used to quantify repertoire sharing. TCRdb provides this immuneACCESS table in a form limited to in-frame rearrangements. Some clones are lacking; in checked studies, under half of them reflect an unresolved V gene, and why the rest are absent is not known. The V and J calls and clone size come from that table; D and trimming were worked out from the DNA. A total of roughly 350,000 clones appear in this sample, over 8.5% of them only once. The top ten constitute around 0.66% of the sample.

In the case of this clone: Its antigen is currently not known. No base-level quality is on record; no much larger clone is a single base apart.

V is pared back by 4 bases and J by 8 bases, with 22 bases lying between the germline termini. Including the terminal cysteine and phenylalanine, the CDR3 comprises 16 residues. The kept DNA is CDR3 alone, 48 bases in frame from the first base. Per the germline V gene, SGHRS is the CDR1 and YFSETQ is the CDR2. Each donor gave one peripheral blood draw, around 0.12 L on average, collected into heparinised tubes. Using a panel that included CD45RO, CCR7, CD25, CD127, CD95 and CD27, naive, central memory, regulatory and stem cell-like memory CD4+ T cells were sorted on a BD FACSAria II. Every sorted population had a purity above 95%. Right away, PBMCs were isolated by Lymphoprep density gradient centrifugation and were stained directly, with no culture step. Samples were stained and sorted in pairs, with one healthy donor and one patient per experiment, so that batch effects were minimized.

Input material: central memory CD4+ T cells from blood. The chain is made from TRBV5-1 and TRBJ1-5; no confident D gene assignment can be made. This TCR was recovered from a man in his thirties or forties with type 1 diabetes. For the CDR3, the sequence is CASSLGPDILFKPQHF. The DNA is as follows: TGCGCCAGCAGCCTTGGGCCCGACATTTTATTTAAGCCCCAGCATTTT.